These T cell receptor beta chains were read from a single sample in a study of cytomegalovirus exposure and HLA in healthy donors. The repertoire was sequenced with immunoSEQ multiplex PCR; TCRdb's copy has only in-frame clones and lacks some. The sample has 100,000 to 150,000 clones, about 78% seen once. Material: PBMCs. The source is a female donor in good health and CMV-seronegative. Each CDR3 is given without its conserved first and last residue.

V: TRBV2
CDR3: ASRRTSGGPEGETQY

V: TRBV5-6
CDR3: ASSHFSGVEQF

V: TRBV11-1
CDR3: ASSSPLAGGRETQY

V: TRBV19
CDR3: ASTSTRGTGGLQPQH

V: TRBV5-6
CDR3: ASSPRGTQNIQY

V: TRBV19
CDR3: ASSVGTGRKTDTQY

V: TRBV4-2
CDR3: ASKQTADAYNEQF

V: TRBV28
CDR3: ASSLQGLRNQPQH

V: TRBV28
CDR3: ASIGLRDRGLEDYGYT

V: TRBV4-1
CDR3: ASSLLSGGSPYLGYNEQF

V: TRBV6-6
CDR3: ASSYSSLQGYEQY

V: TRBV18
CDR3: ASSPGTVSYEQY

V: TRBV7-9
CDR3: ASSLVNSGEQY

V: TRBV5-1
CDR3: ASSPHLIVSGGSTDTQY

V: TRBV11-2
CDR3: ASSDYRETQY

V: TRBV19
CDR3: ASSTLQGGTSSPLH

V: TRBV7-3
CDR3: ASSLIWGAEAF

V: TRBV11-2
CDR3: ASSFEVGSYEQY

V: TRBV7-9
CDR3: ASSPPSVSTDTQY

V: TRBV28
CDR3: ASSSTSGGSSYNEQF

V: TRBV19
CDR3: ASSIDRDYGYT

V: TRBV2
CDR3: ASRRSGGPNTGELF

V: TRBV28
CDR3: ASSRGGTEAF

V: TRBV7-9
CDR3: SSSRLAGNTGELF

V: TRBV5-6
CDR3: ASSLGQNYNSPLH

V: TRBV6-1
CDR3: ASSGLGETQY

V: TRBV28
CDR3: ASSRGAVGYT

V: TRBV13
CDR3: ASSFEYLGTDYNEQF

V: TRBV5-1
CDR3: ASSLGGQTGNTIY

V: TRBV5-6
CDR3: ASSLFTGQINSPLH

V: TRBV30
CDR3: AWSVRGSGGYNEQF

V: TRBV5-1
CDR3: ASSLVGGPGSSGNTIY